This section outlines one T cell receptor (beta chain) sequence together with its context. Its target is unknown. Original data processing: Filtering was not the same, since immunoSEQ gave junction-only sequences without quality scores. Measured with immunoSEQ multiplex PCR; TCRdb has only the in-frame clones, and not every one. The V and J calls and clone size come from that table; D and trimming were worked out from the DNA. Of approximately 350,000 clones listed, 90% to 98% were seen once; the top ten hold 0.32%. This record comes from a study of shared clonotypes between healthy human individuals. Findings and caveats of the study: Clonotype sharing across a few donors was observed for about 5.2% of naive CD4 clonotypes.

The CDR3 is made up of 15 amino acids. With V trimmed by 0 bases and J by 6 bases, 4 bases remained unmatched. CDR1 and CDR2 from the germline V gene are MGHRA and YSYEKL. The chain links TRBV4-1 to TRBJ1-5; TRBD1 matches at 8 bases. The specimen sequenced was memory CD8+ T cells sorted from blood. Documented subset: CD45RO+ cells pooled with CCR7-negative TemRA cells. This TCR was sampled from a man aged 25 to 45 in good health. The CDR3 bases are TGCGCCAGCAGCCAAGACGCAGGGGGCAGTCAGCCCCAGCATTTT. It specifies CASSQDAGGSQPQHF.